One sample yielded the 7 T cell receptor beta chains listed below, sequenced in a study of blood T cell repertoires in COVID-19. The table came from immunoSEQ multiplex PCR; TCRdb's copy has only in-frame clones and leaves some out. The repertoire holds around 95,000 clones, roughly 79% seen once, with around a third in the top ten. Source material: peripheral blood. Every receptor here comes from a man between 65 and 79 years old with active or convalescent COVID-19.

Only one count was recorded for this clone. This sequence joins TRBV3-1 (or the pseudogene TRBV3-2) and TRBJ2-1, with a possible D match to TRBD2 (8 bases). V lost 0 bases, J lost 4 bases, and 16 bases lay in between. The CDR3 runs to 17 residues. Germline lookup yields CDR1 LGHDT and CDR2 YNNKEL (reference sequence). The CDR3 is CASSQDIREGAYNEQFF. CDR3 DNA sequence: TGTGCCAGCAGCCAAGATATCCGGGAGGGGGCATACAATGAGCAGTTCTTC.

This rearrangement joins TRBV11-3 to TRBJ1-2; 7 bases fit TRBD1. The V gene's germline CDR1 is SGHNT and CDR2 YENEEA. Trimming removed 5 bases from V and 5 bases from J; junction bases left unmatched: 5. The CDR3 contains 13 residues. The CDR3 region has the DNA TGTGCCAGCAGCGAGGGACAGAAGTATGGCTACACCTTC. This gives the protein CASSEGQKYGYTF.

In DNA form, the CDR3 reads TGTGCCAGCAGCTCGACCGGGGGGGCCGGGGGTCCGCTTAGCAATCAGCCCCAGCATTTT. Protein product: CASSSTGGAGGPLSNQPQHF. The rearrangement uses TRBV5-5 and TRBJ1-5, with a tentative D call TRBD1 (6 bases). The CDR3 sequence is 20 residues long. V lost 3 bases, J lost 0 bases, and 25 bases lay in between. The germline gives CDR1 SGHKS, CDR2 YYEKEE (reference sequence).

The chain links TRBV6-5 to TRBJ1-1; the D is unclear. The CDR3 totals 14 residues. The germline gives CDR1 MNHEY, CDR2 SVGAGI. V shed 4 bases and J shed 1 base, with 10 bases lying between them. The CDR3 DNA follows: TGTGCCAGCAGTTTTTTTCCCTCGAACACTGAAGCTTTCTTT. Protein product: CASSFFPSNTEAFF.

This CDR3 reads CATGVTGGVDTQYF. Here the CDR3 DNA reads TGTGCCACTGGAGTAACGGGAGGGGTGGATACGCAGTATTTT. The chain uses TRBV15 and TRBJ2-3; TRBD2 matches at 8 bases. The ends lost 9 bases at V and 6 bases at J; junction bases unmatched: 11. The length of the CDR3 is 14 residues. The V gene's germline CDR1 is LNHNV and CDR2 YYDKDF (reference sequence).

The rearrangement uses TRBV19 and TRBJ1-2, with 9 bases identical to TRBD1. The V gene end was trimmed by 6 bases and the J gene end by 4 bases; junction bases not matched to a gene: 9. Germline CDR1 reads LNHDA; CDR2 reads SQIVND (reference sequence). The CDR3 is 15 residues long. The CDR3 reads CASSWTGALGYGYTF. The CDR3 DNA reads TGTGCCAGTAGCTGGACAGGGGCCTTGGGCTATGGCTACACCTTC.

This clone was found many times. The chain has TRBV7-9 and TRBJ2-7, with D possibly being TRBD2 (5 bases). Trimming shortened V by 5 bases and J by 3 bases, and 14 bases separated the two germline ends. The CDR3 has 14 residues. The germline V gene encodes CDR1 SEHNR and CDR2 FQNEAQ (reference sequence). CDR3 sequence: CASSRQGRDYEQYF. Written as DNA, the CDR3 is TGTGCCAGCAGCCGCCAAGGACGGGACTACGAGCAGTACTTC.